A selection of T cell receptor beta chains follows, all from one sample in a study of blood T cells in healthy people across ages. TCRdb used MiXCR to reprocess the 5' RACE reads, holding one entry per CDR3 protein. This repertoire shows about 1.4 million distinct CDR3 sequences, 55% to 75% found once; its top ten account for over 6.5%. Material for sequencing was blood. These receptors originate from a man between 18 and 29 years old in good health. Both conserved end residues are part of each CDR3. A D gene is named only where the DNA matches it firmly. Clone size is stated in some rows and not others, as once, few, many or a class when expanded.

clone_size	d_call	v_call	j_call	cdr3_aa	cdr3_nt
few	.	TRBV5-6	TRBJ2-1	CASSFDGSSYNEQFF	TGTGCCAGCAGCTTTGACGGCAGCTCCTACAATGAGCAGTTCTTC
.	.	TRBV20-1	TRBJ2-4	CSARKAKNIQYF	TGCAGTGCTAGAAAAGCCAAAAACATTCAGTACTTC
.	TRBD2	TRBV20-1	TRBJ2-3	CSATSGILYTQYF	TGCAGTGCTACTAGCGGGATCCTCTATACGCAGTATTTT
.	.	TRBV4-1	TRBJ1-1	CASSQEPGNTEAFF	TGCGCCAGCAGCCAAGAACCGGGGAACACTGAAGCTTTCTTT
few	.	TRBV7-8	TRBJ2-1	CASSLGKSSYNEQFF	TGTGCCAGCAGTTTAGGGAAAAGCTCCTACAATGAGCAGTTCTTC
.	.	TRBV7-9	TRBJ2-2	CASSNPTGTHTGELFF	TGTGCCAGCAGCAATCCCACGGGGACGCACACCGGGGAGCTGTTTTTT
.	.	TRBV25-1	TRBJ1-6	CASSPRGGSDSPLHF	TGTGCCAGCAGTCCCCGGGGGGGTTCGGACTCACCCCTCCACTTT
.	TRBD2	TRBV20-1	TRBJ2-5	CSARDDGGAQETQYF	TGCAGTGCTAGAGACGACGGGGGGGCCCAAGAGACCCAGTACTTC
.	.	TRBV10-2	TRBJ1-2	CASSESEVIPRRGYTF	TGCGCCAGCAGTGAGTCGGAAGTTATTCCTAGACGTGGCTACACCTTC
.	TRBD1	TRBV20-1	TRBJ2-1	CSATGTGDNEQFF	TGCAGTGCCACCGGGACAGGGGATAATGAGCAGTTCTTC
few	TRBD2	TRBV29-1	TRBJ2-7	CSVDGLAEPYEQYF	TGCAGCGTTGATGGCCTAGCGGAGCCCTACGAGCAGTACTTC
once	TRBD1	TRBV27	TRBJ1-5	CASWKQGSNQPQHF	TGTGCCAGCTGGAAACAGGGGAGCAATCAGCCCCAGCATTTT
.	.	TRBV7-9	TRBJ1-2	CASSTKTFGYTF	TGTGCCAGCAGCACAAAAACCTTTGGCTACACCTTC
.	.	TRBV3-1	TRBJ2-3	CASSPRRLFGDTQYF	TGTGCCAGCAGCCCGCGGAGACTCTTCGGGGATACGCAGTATTTT
.	.	TRBV28	TRBJ2-6	CASKTRTGLSSGANVLTF	TGTGCCAGCAAAACGAGGACGGGGCTTAGCTCTGGGGCCAACGTCCTGACTTTC
.	.	TRBV27	TRBJ2-3	CASSLSSRGITTDTQYF	TGTGCCAGCAGTTTATCGAGTCGGGGGATAACCACAGATACGCAGTATTTT
.	.	TRBV5-1	TRBJ2-5	CASSSSPDSPETQYF	TGCGCCAGCAGCTCCTCTCCGGACAGCCCAGAGACCCAGTACTTC
.	TRBD1	TRBV15	TRBJ1-1	CATSREVDRANTEAFF	TGTGCCACCAGCAGAGAGGTCGACAGGGCGAACACTGAAGCTTTCTTT
.	TRBD2	TRBV12-3/TRBV12-4	TRBJ2-7	CASSSVGTSGRSEQYF	TGTGCCAGCAGTTCTGTGGGGACTAGCGGGAGGAGTGAGCAGTACTTC
.	.	TRBV7-6	TRBJ2-7	CASSLVMGAEQYF	TGTGCCAGCAGCTTAGTCATGGGTGCCGAGCAGTACTTC
.	.	TRBV2	TRBJ1-1	CASSEGTALQNTEAFF	TGTGCCAGCAGTGAAGGGACAGCCCTTCAGAACACTGAAGCTTTCTTT
few	TRBD1	TRBV7-9	TRBJ2-4	CASSAGGGQGRDIQYF	TGTGCCAGCAGCGCAGGTGGCGGACAGGGCCGGGACATTCAGTACTTC
.	.	TRBV29-1	TRBJ2-1	CSVEPFQLLGEQFF	TGCAGCGTTGAACCATTCCAACTGTTGGGTGAGCAGTTCTTC
.	.	TRBV15	TRBJ2-7	CATSHRGTADEQYF	TGTGCCACCAGTCACCGCGGGACAGCGGACGAGCAGTACTTC
.	TRBD1	TRBV3-1	TRBJ1-4	CASSLTGKGEKLFF	TGTGCCAGCAGCCTGACAGGGAAGGGTGAAAAACTGTTTTTT
.	TRBD1	TRBV6-1	TRBJ1-5	CASSDIDRALSPQHF	TGTGCCAGCAGTGACATTGACAGGGCCCTTTCGCCCCAGCATTTT